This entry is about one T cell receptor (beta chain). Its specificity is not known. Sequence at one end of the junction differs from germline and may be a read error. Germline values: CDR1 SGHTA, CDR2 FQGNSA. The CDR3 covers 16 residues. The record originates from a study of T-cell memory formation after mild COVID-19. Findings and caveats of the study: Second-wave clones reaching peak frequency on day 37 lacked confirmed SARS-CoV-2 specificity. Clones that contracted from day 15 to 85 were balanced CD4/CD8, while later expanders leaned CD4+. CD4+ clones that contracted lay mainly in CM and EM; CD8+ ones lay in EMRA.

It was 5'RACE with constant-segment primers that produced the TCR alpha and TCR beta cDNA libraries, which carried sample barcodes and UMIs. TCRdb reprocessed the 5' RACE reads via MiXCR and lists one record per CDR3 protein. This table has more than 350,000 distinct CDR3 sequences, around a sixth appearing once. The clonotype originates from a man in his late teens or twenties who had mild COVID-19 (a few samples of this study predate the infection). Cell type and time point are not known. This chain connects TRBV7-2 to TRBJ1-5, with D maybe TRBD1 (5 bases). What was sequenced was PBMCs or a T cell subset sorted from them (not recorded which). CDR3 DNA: TGTGCCAGCAGCTTAATAGGGGTAGGGAGCAATCAGCCCCAGAATTTT. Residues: CASSLIGVGSNQPQNF. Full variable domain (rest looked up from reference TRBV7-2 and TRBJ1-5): GAGVSQSPSNKVTEKGKDVELRCDPISGHTALYWYRQSLGQGLEFLIYFQGNSAPDKSGLPSDRFSAERTGGSVSTLTIQRTQQEDSAVYLCASSLIGVGSNQPQNFGDGTRLSIL.